What follows are 22 T cell receptor beta chains derived from one specimen sequenced in a study of blood T cell repertoires in COVID-19 (TCRdb year 2020). The protocol used for the library was the immunoSEQ multiplex PCR assay. TCRdb took over this immuneACCESS table, retaining in-frame rearrangements with V and J assigned. Such tables are incomplete; in checked studies, under half of the missing clones stem from an unresolved V gene, and the remainder is unexplained. This sample lists roughly 240,000 clones; 70% to 90% were detected once. Under 2.5% of the sample goes to the ten largest clones. Sequenced sample: PBMCs or T cells enriched from blood (not recorded which). These TCRs come from a woman aged 40 to 50 with acute COVID-19.

The CDR3 spells CASSLSSVAGGFNEQFF. CDR3 bases: TGTGCCAGCAGCTTATCCTCGGTAGCGGGGGGGTTTAATGAGCAGTTCTTC. This rearrangement joins TRBV7-2 to TRBJ2-1; 11 positions match TRBD2. CDR1 and CDR2 (germline): SGHTA, FQGNSA. V trimming: 2 bases; J trimming: 7 bases; junction bases outside the gene matches: 10. The CDR3 runs to 17 residues.

Only one count was recorded for this clone. This rearrangement joins TRBV9 to TRBJ2-7; possible D gene TRBD2, 5 bases. Per the germline V gene, CDR1 is SGDLS and CDR2 is YYNGEE. Trimming took 3 bases from V and 1 from J, leaving 8 bases between them. The CDR3 is 13 amino acids. The CDR3 region is CASSGTPSYEQYF. The CDR3 bases are TGTGCCAGCAGCGGGACTCCTTCCTACGAGCAGTACTTC.

V and J are TRBV5-4 and TRBJ1-1; TRBD1 aligns across 9 bases. The ends lost 3 bases at V and 1 base at J; junction bases unmatched: 7. The CDR3 is 16 residues long. Looked up from germline, CDR1 is SGHNT and CDR2 is YYREEE (reference sequence). The CDR3: CASSSGRDRANTEAFF. DNA of the CDR3: TGTGCCAGCAGCTCAGGTCGGGACAGGGCGAACACTGAAGCTTTCTTT.

J is TRBJ1-4 and V is TRBV20-1; D not certain. This CDR3 is 15 amino acids long. Looked up from germline, CDR1 is DFQATT and CDR2 is SNEGSKA (reference sequence). V gave up 3 bases and J gave up 3 bases, with 14 bases separating them. As DNA, the CDR3 is TGCAGTGCTAGTCGAGGAATCCTAGCTAATGAAAAACTGTTTTTT. Translated, it gives CSASRGILANEKLFF.

V gene TRBV5-1 combines with J gene TRBJ2-1, with 8 positions matching TRBD2. Germline loops: CDR1 SGHRS, CDR2 YFSETQ. This CDR3 has 15 amino acids. V lost 2 bases to trimming and J lost 4 bases; unmatched junction nucleotides: 5. CDR3 coding DNA: TGCGCCAGCAGCTTCGGCGGGGGGCCATACAATGAGCAGTTCTTC. Translated, it gives CASSFGGGPYNEQFF.

About this clone: Other DNA sequences in the same sample also yield this CDR3. V usage is TRBV25-1 and J usage is TRBJ1-2; D unclear. In germline, CDR1 is MGHDK, CDR2 SYGVNS. Deletions cut 0 bases from V and 7 bases from J, with 3 bases between. This CDR3 spans 11 amino acids. CDR3 loop: CASSEYGGYTF. CDR3 coding DNA: TGTGCCAGCAGTGAATACGGTGGCTACACCTTC.

This clone was found once. The chain links TRBV25-1 to TRBJ1-4; TRBD1 matches 7 bases. The CDR3 is made up of 15 amino acids. The J segment lost 8 bases and the V segment lost 4 bases, leaving 10 bases of the junction unmatched. CDR1 and CDR2 from the germline V gene are MGHDK and SYGVNS. CDR3 amino acids: CASSVRTGLSEKLFF. The CDR3 DNA follows: TGTGCCAGCAGTGTACGGACAGGACTCTCGGAAAAACTGTTTTTT.

The rearrangement links TRBV19 to TRBJ1-2; the match to TRBD1 covers 7 bases. Germline V lookup: CDR1 LNHDA, CDR2 SQIVND (reference sequence). The V and J ends lost 3 bases and 4 bases, in that order; junction bases with no gene match: 5. The CDR3 spans 14 residues. CDR3 in DNA: TGTGCCAGTAGTATGGGGGACAGCGCCTATGGCTACACCTTC. Protein product: CASSMGDSAYGYTF. Drawing the rest from reference TRBV19 and TRBJ1-2, the complete variable domain is DGGITQSPKYLFRKEGQNVTLSCEQNLNHDAMYWYRQDPGQGLRLIYYSQIVNDFQKGDIAEGYSVSREKKESFPLTVTSAQKNPTAFYLCASSMGDSAYGYTFGSGTRLTVV.

This clone was seen only a few times. Other nucleotide sequences in the sample specify the same CDR3. The chain employs TRBV18 and TRBJ2-2, with 10 bases aligning to TRBD1. This CDR3 region has 16 residues. V was pared by 2 bases and J by 2 bases, with 2 bases of the junction left unmatched. Germline CDR1 is KGHSH and CDR2 is LQKENI. The chain's CDR3 is CASSPGDRGNTGELFF. The CDR3 nucleotides are TGTGCCAGCTCACCAGGGGACAGGGGAAACACCGGGGAGCTGTTTTTT.

The chain uses TRBV5-5 and TRBJ1-1, with D possibly being TRBD1 (5 bases). Trimming left V 4 bases short and J 0 bases short, with 7 bases between. Germline loops: CDR1 SGHKS, CDR2 YYEKEE (reference sequence). CDR3 length: 13 residues. Here the CDR3 reads CASSRGMNTEAFF. Here the CDR3 DNA reads TGTGCCAGCAGCCGGGGGATGAACACTGAAGCTTTCTTT.

The chain carries TRBV5-5 and TRBJ2-3; 8 positions agree with TRBD1. Germline-derived CDR1 and CDR2 are SGHKS and YYEKEE (reference sequence). The CDR3 totals 14 residues. J was trimmed by 3 bases and V by 2 bases; bases with no gene match: 2. The CDR3 DNA reads TGTGCCAGCAGCTTAGGGACAGGTACAGATACGCAGTATTTT. This codes for CASSLGTGTDTQYF.

V usage is TRBV6-2 or TRBV6-3 and J usage is TRBJ2-1; 10 positions match TRBD1. The CDR3 extends over 15 amino acids. Per the germline V gene, CDR1 is MNHEY and CDR2 is SVGEGT. V shed 6 bases and J 5 bases; nucleotides not matched to a gene: 7. The chain's CDR3 is CASSVTGGWDNEQFF. DNA of the CDR3: TGTGCCAGCAGCGTGACAGGGGGCTGGGACAATGAGCAGTTCTTC.

The chain is built from TRBV7-9 and TRBJ1-2; TRBD1 is a possible D gene (5 bases). V was trimmed by 1 base and J by 9 bases, leaving 15 bases between them. This CDR3 contains 14 residues. Germline CDR1 is SEHNR and CDR2 is FQNEAQ (reference sequence). CDR3 nucleotide sequence: TGTGCCAGCAGCTTAGAATCCAGGGAGGGAAGCTACACCTTC. Translated: CASSLESREGSYTF.

The chain uses TRBV4-2 and TRBJ1-6, with 10 nucleotides matching TRBD1. Per the germline V gene, CDR1 is LGHNA and CDR2 is YNFKEQ. With 6 bases clipped from V and 6 bases from J, the junction kept 8 bases outside the gene matches. CDR3 length equals 16 residues. This CDR3 is CASRVVGQGRNSPLHF. The DNA for the CDR3 is TGTGCCAGCAGAGTGGTGGGACAGGGGCGTAATTCACCCCTCCACTTT.

The chain recombines TRBV6-5 with TRBJ1-2, with D uncertain. This CDR3 spans 13 amino acids. Germline V gene lookup returns CDR1 MNHEY and CDR2 SVGAGI. V lost 6 bases, J lost 3 bases, and 11 bases lay in between. CDR3 bases: TGTGCCAGCAGCCCGGACTTTGACTATGGCTACACCTTC. Residues: CASSPDFDYGYTF.

This chain connects TRBV18 to TRBJ1-5; unclear D gene. With 1 base removed from V and 0 bases from J, the gap between germline ends came to 4 bases. CDR1 is KGHSH, CDR2 LQKENI, per germline. The CDR3 contains 14 residues. The CDR3 region has the DNA TGTGCCAGCTCACCACTAGCTAGCAATCAGCCCCAGCATTTT. It is translated as CASSPLASNQPQHF.

In its sample, this clone was seen many times. The gene calls are TRBV5-1 and TRBJ2-1; TRBD2 agrees at 8 bases. CDR1 and CDR2 from the germline V gene are SGHRS and YFSETQ. The CDR3 runs 14 residues. The ends lost 2 bases at V and 9 bases at J; junction bases unmatched: 7. This chain's CDR3 is CASSFTGGAGEQFF. In DNA form, the CDR3 reads TGCGCCAGCAGCTTTACCGGGGGGGCCGGTGAGCAGTTCTTC. The entire variable domain, with the rest obtained from reference TRBV5-1 and TRBJ2-1, is as follows: KAGVTQTPRYLIKTRGQQVTLSCSPISGHRSVSWYQQTPGQGLQFLFEYFSETQRNKGNFPGRFSGRQFSNSRSEMNVSTLELGDSALYLCASSFTGGAGEQFFGPGTRLTVL.

A note on this clone: Other nucleotide sequences in the sample specify the same CDR3. The V gene is TRBV5-6, the J gene TRBJ1-5, with 7 bases that match TRBD1. Germline assignment: CDR1 SGHDT and CDR2 YYEEEE. This CDR3 has 14 residues. V shed 0 bases and J 6 bases; nucleotides not matched to a gene: 3. The CDR3 loop reads CASSLGPGGQPQHF. CDR3 in DNA: TGTGCCAGCAGCTTGGGCCCAGGGGGTCAGCCCCAGCATTTT.

The V gene is TRBV28, the J gene TRBJ2-1; 7 nucleotides agree with TRBD1. The J segment lost 2 bases and the V segment lost 6 bases, leaving 4 bases of the junction unmatched. The CDR3 has 14 amino acids. Germline lookup yields CDR1 MDHEN and CDR2 SYDVKM. In DNA form, the CDR3 reads TGTGCCAGCAGACCGGGACAGACCTACAATGAGCAGTTCTTC. Amino acids: CASRPGQTYNEQFF.

In this sample, this clone turned up once. The chain combines TRBV5-1 with TRBJ2-7; D is perhaps TRBD1 (6 bases). Trimming stripped 3 bases from V and 0 bases from J, with 10 bases between. The CDR3 spans 14 residues. Germline CDR1 and CDR2: SGHRS and YFSETQ. The CDR3, as DNA: TGCGCCAGCAGCTCCCAGGGGAGCTCCTACGAGCAGTACTTC. This gives the protein CASSSQGSSYEQYF. The full variable domain, completed using reference TRBV5-1 and TRBJ2-7, is KAGVTQTPRYLIKTRGQQVTLSCSPISGHRSVSWYQQTPGQGLQFLFEYFSETQRNKGNFPGRFSGRQFSNSRSEMNVSTLELGDSALYLCASSSQGSSYEQYFGPGTRLTVT.

The V and J genes are TRBV18 and TRBJ1-4; tentatively, D is TRBD1 (6 bases). Germline values: CDR1 KGHSH, CDR2 LQKENI. The CDR3 covers 17 residues. The V and J ends lost 5 bases and 3 bases respectively, with 19 bases between them. CDR3 loop: CASSTTSRGGANEKLFF. The DNA for the CDR3 is TGTGCCAGCTCAACTACTTCTAGAGGGGGAGCTAATGAAAAACTGTTTTTT.

This sequence joins TRBV7-2 and TRBJ2-3, with 8 bases fitting TRBD2. The V and J ends lost 5 bases and 2 bases, in that order; junction bases with no gene match: 6. Germline values: CDR1 SGHTA, CDR2 FQGNSA. This CDR3 is 15 amino acids long. The CDR3 loop reads CASSLGTRNTDTQYF. In nucleotides, the CDR3 is TGTGCCAGCAGCCTAGGGACTAGGAACACAGATACGCAGTATTTT.